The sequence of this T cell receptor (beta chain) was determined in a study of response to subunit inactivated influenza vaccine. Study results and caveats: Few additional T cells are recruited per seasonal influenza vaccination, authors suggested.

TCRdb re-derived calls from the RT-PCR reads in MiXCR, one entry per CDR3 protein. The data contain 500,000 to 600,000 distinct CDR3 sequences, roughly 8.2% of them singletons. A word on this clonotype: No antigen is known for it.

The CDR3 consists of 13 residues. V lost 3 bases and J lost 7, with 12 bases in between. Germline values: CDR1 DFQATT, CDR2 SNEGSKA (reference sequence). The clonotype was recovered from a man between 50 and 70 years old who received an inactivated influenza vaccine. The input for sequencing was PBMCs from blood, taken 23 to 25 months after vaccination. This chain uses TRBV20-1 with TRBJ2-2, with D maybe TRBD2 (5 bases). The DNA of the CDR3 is TGCAGTGCTAGGGACTTTAATCGCGGGGAGCTGTTTTTT. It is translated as CSARDFNRGELFF.